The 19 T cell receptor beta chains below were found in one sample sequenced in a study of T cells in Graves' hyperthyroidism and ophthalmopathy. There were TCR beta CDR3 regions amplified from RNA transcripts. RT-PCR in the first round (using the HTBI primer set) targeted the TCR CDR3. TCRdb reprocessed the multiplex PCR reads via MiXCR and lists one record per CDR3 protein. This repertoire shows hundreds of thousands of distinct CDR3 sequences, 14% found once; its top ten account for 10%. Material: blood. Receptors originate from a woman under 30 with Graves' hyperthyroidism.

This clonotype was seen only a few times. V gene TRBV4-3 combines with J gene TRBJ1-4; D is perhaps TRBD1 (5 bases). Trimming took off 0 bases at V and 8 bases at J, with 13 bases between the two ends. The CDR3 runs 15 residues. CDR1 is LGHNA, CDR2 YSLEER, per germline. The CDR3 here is CASSQDGGDGEKLFF. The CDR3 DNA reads TGCGCCAGCAGCCAAGACGGGGGGGATGGAGAAAAACTGTTTTTT.

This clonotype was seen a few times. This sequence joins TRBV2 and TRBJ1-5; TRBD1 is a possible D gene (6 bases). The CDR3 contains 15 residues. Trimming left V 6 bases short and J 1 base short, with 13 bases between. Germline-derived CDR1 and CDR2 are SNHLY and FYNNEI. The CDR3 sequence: CASRSQGTSNQPQHF. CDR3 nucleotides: TGTGCCAGCAGATCACAGGGTACGAGCAATCAGCCCCAGCATTTT.

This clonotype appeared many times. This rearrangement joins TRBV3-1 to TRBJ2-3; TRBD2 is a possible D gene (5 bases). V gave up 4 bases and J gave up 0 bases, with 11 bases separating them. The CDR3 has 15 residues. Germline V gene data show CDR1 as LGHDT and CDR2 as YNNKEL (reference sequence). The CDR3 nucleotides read TGTGCCAGCAGCCCTCGGGGATATAGCACAGATACGCAGTATTTT. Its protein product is CASSPRGYSTDTQYF.

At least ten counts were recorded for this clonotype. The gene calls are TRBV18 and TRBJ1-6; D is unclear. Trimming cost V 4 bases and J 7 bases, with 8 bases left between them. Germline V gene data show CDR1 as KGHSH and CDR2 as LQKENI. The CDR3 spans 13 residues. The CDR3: CASSLNSNSPLHF. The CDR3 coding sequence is TGTGCCAGCTCACTCAACAGCAATTCACCCCTCCACTTT.

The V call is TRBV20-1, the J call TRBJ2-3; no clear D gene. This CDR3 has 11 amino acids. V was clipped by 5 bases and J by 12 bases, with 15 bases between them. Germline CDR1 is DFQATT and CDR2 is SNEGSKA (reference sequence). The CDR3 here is CSAPRRAQQYF. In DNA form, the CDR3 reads TGCAGTGCTCCCCGCCGGGCCCAACAGTATTTT.

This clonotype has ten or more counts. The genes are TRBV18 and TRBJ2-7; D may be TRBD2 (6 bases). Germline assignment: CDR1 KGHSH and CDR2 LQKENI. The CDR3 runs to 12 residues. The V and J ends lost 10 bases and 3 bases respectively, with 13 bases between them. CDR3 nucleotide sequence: TGTGCCACACGGGGGACCAACTACGAGCAGTACTTC. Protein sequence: CATRGTNYEQYF.

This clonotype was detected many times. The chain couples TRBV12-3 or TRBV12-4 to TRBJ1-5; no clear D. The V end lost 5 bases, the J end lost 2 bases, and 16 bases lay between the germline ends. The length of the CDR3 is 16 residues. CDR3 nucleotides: TGTGCCAGCAGTCCCCGTGCGGGGTTTGGCAATCAGCCCCAGCATTTT. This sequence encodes CASSPRAGFGNQPQHF.

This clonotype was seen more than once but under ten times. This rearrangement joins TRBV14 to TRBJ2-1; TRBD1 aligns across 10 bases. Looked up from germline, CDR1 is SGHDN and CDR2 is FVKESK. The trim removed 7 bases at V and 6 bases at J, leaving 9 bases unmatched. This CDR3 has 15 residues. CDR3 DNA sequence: TGTGCCAGCAACCAGGACAGGGGGAAAACCAATGAGCAGTTCTTC. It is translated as CASNQDRGKTNEQFF.

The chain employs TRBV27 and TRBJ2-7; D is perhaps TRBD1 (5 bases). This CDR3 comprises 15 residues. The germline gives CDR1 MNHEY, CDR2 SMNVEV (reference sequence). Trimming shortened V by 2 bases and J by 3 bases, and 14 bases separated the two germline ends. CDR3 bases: TGTGCCAGCAGTTTAGGGATGGGGCCAGGCTACGAGCAGTACTTC. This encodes CASSLGMGPGYEQYF.

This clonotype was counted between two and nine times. CDR3 loop: CASSGGQSVAKNIQYF. The CDR3 region has the DNA TGTGCCAGTAGTGGGGGCCAGTCGGTAGCCAAAAACATTCAGTACTTC. This rearrangement joins TRBV19 to TRBJ2-4; possible D gene TRBD1, 6 bases. V lost 5 bases and J 0 bases, leaving 14 bases between the germline ends. The CDR3 consists of 16 residues. Germline loops: CDR1 LNHDA, CDR2 SQIVND (reference sequence).

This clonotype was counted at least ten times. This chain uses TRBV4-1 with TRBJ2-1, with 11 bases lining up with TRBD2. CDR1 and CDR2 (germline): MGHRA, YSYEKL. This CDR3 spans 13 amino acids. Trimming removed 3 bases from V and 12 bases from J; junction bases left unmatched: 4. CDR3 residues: CASSHPGLAVQFF. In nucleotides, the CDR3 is TGCGCCAGCAGCCATCCGGGACTAGCGGTGCAGTTCTTC.

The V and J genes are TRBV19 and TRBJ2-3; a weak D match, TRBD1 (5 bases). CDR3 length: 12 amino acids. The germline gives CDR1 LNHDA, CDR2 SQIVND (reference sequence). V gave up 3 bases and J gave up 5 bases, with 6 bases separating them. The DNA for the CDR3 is TGTGCCAGTAGTATCAGGGAAGATACGCAGTATTTT. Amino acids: CASSIREDTQYF.

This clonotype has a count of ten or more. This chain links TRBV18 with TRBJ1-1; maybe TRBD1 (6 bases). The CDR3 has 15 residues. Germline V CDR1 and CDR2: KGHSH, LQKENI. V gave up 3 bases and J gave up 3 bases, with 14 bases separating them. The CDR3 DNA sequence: TGTGCCAGCTCACCCCGGGGGGGCGTCGACACTGAAGCTTTCTTT. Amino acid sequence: CASSPRGGVDTEAFF.

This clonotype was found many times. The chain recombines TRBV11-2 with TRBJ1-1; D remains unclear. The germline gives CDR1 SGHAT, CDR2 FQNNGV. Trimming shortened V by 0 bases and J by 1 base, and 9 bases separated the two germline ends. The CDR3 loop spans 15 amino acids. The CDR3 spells CASSLDSAANTEAFF. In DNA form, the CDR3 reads TGTGCCAGCAGCTTAGATTCGGCAGCGAACACTGAAGCTTTCTTT.

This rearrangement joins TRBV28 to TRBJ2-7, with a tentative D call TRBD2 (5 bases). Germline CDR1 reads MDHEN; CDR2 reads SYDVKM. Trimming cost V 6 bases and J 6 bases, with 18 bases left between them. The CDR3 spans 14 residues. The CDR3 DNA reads TGTGCCAGCAGCCCAACCCGGCTAGCCGGCGAGCAGTACTTC. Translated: CASSPTRLAGEQYF. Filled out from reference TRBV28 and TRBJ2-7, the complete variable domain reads DVKVTQSSRYLVKRTGEKVFLECVQDMDHENMFWYRQDPGLGLRLIYFSYDVKMKEKGDIPEGYSVSREKKERFSLILESASTNQTSMYLCASSPTRLAGEQYFGPGTRLTVT.

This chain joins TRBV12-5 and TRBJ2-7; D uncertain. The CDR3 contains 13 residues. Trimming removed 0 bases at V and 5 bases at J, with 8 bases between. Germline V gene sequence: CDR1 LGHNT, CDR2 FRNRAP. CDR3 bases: TGTGCTAGTGGTTTGGTGAGCGTCCACGAGCAGTACTTC. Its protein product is CASGLVSVHEQYF.

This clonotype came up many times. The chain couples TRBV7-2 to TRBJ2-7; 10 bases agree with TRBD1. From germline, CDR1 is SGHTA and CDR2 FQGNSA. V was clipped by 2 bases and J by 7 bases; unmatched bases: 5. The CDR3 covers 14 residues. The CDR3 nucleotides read TGTGCCAGCAGCTTAAGACAGGGGGCTAGTGAGCAGTACTTC. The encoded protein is CASSLRQGASEQYF.

DNA for the CDR3: TGTGCCAGCAGCTTACGGGGGGAGAGGGATGAAAAACTGTTTTTT. It specifies CASSLRGERDEKLFF. The chain couples TRBV11-3 to TRBJ1-4; D is possibly TRBD1 (5 bases). The CDR3 has 15 residues. CDR1 and CDR2 from the germline V gene are SGHNT and YENEEA. Trimming pared 2 bases from V and 6 bases from J, leaving 13 bases between.

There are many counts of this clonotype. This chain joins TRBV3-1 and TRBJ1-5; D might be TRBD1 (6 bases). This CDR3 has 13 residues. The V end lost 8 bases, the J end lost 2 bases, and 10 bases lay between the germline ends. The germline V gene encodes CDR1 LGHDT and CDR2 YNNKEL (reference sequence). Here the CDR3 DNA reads TGTGCCAGCGGGGGCGCGGGCAATCAGCCCCAGCATTTT. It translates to CASGGAGNQPQHF.